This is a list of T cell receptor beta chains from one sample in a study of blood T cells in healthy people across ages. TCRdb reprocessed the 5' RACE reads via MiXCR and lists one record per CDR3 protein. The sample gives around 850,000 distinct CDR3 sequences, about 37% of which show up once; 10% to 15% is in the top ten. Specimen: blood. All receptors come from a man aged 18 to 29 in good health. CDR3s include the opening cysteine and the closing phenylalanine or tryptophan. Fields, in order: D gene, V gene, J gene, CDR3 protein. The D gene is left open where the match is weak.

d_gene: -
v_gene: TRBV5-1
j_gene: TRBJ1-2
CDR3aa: CASSLAPGRYGYTF

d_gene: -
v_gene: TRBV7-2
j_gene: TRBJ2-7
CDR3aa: CASSFLPTGSYEQYF

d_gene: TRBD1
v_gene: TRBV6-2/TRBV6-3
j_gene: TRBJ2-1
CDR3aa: CASSYSGQPYNEQFF

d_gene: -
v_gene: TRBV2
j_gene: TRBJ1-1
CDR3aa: CATKSLAQNTEAFF

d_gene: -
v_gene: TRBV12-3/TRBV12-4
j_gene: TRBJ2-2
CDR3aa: CASTVTDTGELFF

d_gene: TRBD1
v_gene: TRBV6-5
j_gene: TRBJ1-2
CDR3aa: CASRPRDRGHYGYTF

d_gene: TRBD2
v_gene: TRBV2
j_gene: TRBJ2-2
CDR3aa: CASSASGAVYTGELFF

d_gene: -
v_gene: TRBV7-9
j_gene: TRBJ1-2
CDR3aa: CASSLEARYTF

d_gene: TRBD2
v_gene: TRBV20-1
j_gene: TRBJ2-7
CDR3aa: CSAKLAGPYEQYF

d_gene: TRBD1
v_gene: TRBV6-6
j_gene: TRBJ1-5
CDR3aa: CASSWGQNSNQPQHF

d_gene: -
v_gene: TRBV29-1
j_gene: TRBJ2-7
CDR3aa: CSVAADSSYEQYF

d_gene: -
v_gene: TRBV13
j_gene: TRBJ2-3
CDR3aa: CASSLGRGRTSGDTQYF

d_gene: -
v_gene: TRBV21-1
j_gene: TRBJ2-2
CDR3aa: CASRRELFF

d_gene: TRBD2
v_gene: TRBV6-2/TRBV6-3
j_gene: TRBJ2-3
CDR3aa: CASSYQAGARDTQYF

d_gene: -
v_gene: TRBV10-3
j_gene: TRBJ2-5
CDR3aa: CAISALPEETQYF

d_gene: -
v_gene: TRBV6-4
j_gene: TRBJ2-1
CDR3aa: CASSRRGPSSCNEQFF

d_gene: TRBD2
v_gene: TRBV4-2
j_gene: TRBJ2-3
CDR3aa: CASSKSGGAPTDTQYF

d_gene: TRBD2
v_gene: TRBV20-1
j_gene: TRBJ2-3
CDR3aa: CSARDYGRAQDTQYF

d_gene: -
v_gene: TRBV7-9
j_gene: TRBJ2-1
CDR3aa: CASSFAGTDEQFF

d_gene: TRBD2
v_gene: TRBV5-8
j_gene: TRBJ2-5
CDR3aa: CASSFFRTAGEQYF

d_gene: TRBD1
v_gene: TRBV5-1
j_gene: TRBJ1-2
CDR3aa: CASSWETGDYGYTF

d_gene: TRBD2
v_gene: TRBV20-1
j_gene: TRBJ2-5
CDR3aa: CSARGIASGVLEETQYF

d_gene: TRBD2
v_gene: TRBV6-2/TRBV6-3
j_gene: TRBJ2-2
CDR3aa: CASSPRLAGGNTGELFF

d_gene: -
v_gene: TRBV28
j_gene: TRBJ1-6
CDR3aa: CASSFRSSYNSPLHF

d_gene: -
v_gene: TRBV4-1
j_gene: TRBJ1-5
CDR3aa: CASSQEPPDSINQPQHF

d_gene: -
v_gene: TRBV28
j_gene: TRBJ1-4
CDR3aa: CASRTQGKGNEKLFF

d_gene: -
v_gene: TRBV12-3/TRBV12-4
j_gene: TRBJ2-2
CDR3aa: CALQADRNTGELFF

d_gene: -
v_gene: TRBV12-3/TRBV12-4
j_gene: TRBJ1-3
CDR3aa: CASSLGPPGTIYF

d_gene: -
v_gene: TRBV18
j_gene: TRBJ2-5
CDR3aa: CASSSNQIRVAQETQYF

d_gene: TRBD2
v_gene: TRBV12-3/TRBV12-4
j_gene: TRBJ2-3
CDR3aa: CASRTSGGRPSSTDTQYF

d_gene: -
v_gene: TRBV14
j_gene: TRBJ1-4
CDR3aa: CASSQARTGNEKLFF

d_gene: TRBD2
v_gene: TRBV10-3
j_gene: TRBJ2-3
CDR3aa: CAISDVSGASTDTQYF

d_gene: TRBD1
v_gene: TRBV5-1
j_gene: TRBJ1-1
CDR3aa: CASSLIAGGNTEAFF

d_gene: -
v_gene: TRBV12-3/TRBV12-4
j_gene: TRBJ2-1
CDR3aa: CASSSTGTGSYNEQFF

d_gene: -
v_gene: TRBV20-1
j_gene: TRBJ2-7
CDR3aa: CSANRAPGSEQYF

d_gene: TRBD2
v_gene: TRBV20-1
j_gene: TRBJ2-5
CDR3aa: CSARDRTSGGEETQYF

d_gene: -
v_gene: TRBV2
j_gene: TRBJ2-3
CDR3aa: CAQEGTKSTDTQYF

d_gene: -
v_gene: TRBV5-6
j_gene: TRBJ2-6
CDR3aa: CASSLVGEISGANVLTF

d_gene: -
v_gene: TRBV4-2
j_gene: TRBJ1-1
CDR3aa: CASSRRSNEAFF

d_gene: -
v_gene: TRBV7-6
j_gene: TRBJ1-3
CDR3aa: CASSPERRRAPNTIYF

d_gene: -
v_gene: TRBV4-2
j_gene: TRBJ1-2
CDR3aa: CASSQPRGGTEANYGYTF

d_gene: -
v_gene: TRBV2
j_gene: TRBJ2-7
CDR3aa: CASSEPNPDTRSYEQYF

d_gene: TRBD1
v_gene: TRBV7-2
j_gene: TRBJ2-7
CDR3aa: CASSPKQGARNEQYF

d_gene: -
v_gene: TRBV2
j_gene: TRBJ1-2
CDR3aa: CASSEKYGYTF

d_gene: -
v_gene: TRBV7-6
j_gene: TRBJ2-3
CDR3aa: CASSPPASSTDTQYF